This T cell receptor (beta chain) originates from a study of tumor and adjacent non-tumor tissue in lung cancer. The template was RNA from unsorted bulk tissue. Between August and November 2014, newly diagnosed, chemotherapy-naive lung cancer patients underwent thoracic surgery in China. Of note for this clonotype: This may come from a read error, since a much larger clone is one base off.

A modified ARM-PCR protocol with three rounds of nested PCR amplified TCRbeta. TCRdb itself ran the multiplex PCR reads through MiXCR, one entry per CDR3 protein. The sample has 65,000 to 80,000 distinct CDR3 sequences, about 80% seen once. Germline loops: CDR1 MNHEY, CDR2 SVGAGI. The CDR3 length is 16 residues. Sequencing was carried out using lung tumor tissue. The rearrangement uses TRBV6-5 and TRBJ2-1, with 12 positions matching TRBD2. The sequence came from a man in his sixties with non-small cell lung cancer. The CDR3 coding sequence is TGTGCCAGCAATTACCCTTCTAGCGGGAGGGCCGATGAGCAGCTCTTC. Translating it yields CASNYPSSGRADEQLF.